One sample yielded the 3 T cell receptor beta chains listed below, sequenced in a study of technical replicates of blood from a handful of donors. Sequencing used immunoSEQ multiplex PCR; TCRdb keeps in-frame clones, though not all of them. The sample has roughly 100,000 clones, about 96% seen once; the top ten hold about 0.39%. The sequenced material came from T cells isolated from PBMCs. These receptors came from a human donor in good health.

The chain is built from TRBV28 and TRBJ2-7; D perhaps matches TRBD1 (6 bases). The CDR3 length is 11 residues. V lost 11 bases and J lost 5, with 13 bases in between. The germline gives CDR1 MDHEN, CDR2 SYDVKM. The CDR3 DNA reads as TGTGCCGAAGGGACACAGAACGAGCAGTACTTC. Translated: CAEGTQNEQYF.

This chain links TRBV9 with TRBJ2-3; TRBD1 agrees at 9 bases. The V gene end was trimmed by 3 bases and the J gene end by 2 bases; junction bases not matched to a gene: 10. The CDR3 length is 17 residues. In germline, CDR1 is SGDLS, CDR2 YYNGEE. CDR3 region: CASSEGQGSTPTDTQYF. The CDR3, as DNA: TGTGCCAGCAGCGAAGGACAGGGGAGTACCCCCACAGATACGCAGTATTTT.

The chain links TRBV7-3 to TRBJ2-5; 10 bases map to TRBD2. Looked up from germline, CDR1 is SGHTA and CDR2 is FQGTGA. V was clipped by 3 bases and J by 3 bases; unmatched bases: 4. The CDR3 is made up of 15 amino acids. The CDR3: CASSFLAGAKETQYF. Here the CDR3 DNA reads TGTGCCAGCAGCTTCCTAGCGGGAGCTAAAGAGACCCAGTACTTC.